These 4 T cell receptor beta chains came from one sample sequenced in a study of control samples from healthy donors and cancer patients. Clones were sequenced by immunoSEQ multiplex PCR, and TCRdb holds only the in-frame ones, with some missing. The sample records 350,000 to 450,000 clones, 90% being singletons. Source material: PBMCs. These receptor sequences come from a man aged 40-49 years with head and neck cancer.

The V gene is TRBV10-3, the J gene TRBJ2-3, with 8 bases that match TRBD2. With V trimmed by 4 bases and J by 6 bases, 6 bases remained unmatched. The length of the CDR3 is 14 residues. CDR1 is ENHRY and CDR2 is SYGVKD in the germline V gene. The CDR3 DNA reads TGTGCCATCAGTGTACGGGAGGGGGGGGATACGCAGTATTTT. It translates to CAISVREGGDTQYF.

This clone was counted a single time. This sequence joins TRBV4-1 and TRBJ2-1; TRBD1 is a possible D gene (5 bases). Trimming left V 0 bases short and J 8 bases short, with 11 bases between. Germline V lookup: CDR1 MGHRA, CDR2 YSYEKL. The CDR3 has 14 amino acids. In DNA form, the CDR3 reads TGCGCCAGCAGCCAAGAGAAGGGGTTTGATGAGCAGTTCTTC. The encoded protein is CASSQEKGFDEQFF.

With regard to this clone: Other nucleotide sequences from this sample produce the same CDR3. This chain connects TRBV7-6 to TRBJ2-3, with 8 bases aligning to TRBD2. V lost 5 bases and J lost 0; bases outside the gene matches: 4. Per the germline V gene, CDR1 is SGHVS and CDR2 is FNYEAQ. The CDR3 is 15 residues long. CDR3 DNA sequence: TGTGCCAGCAGCCTCGGGGGGGCTAGCACAGATACGCAGTATTTT. Translation gives CASSLGGASTDTQYF. Filled out from reference TRBV7-6 and TRBJ2-3, the complete variable domain reads GAGVSQSPRYKVTKRGQDVALRCDPISGHVSLYWYRQALGQGPEFLTYFNYEAQQDKSGLPNDRFSAERPEGSISTLTIQRTEQRDSAMYRCASSLGGASTDTQYFGPGTRLTVL.

J is TRBJ2-5 and V is TRBV28; D is ambiguous. The V gene lost 3 bases and the J gene lost 5 bases, with 10 bases spanning the gap. Germline V CDR1 and CDR2: MDHEN, SYDVKM. This CDR3 has 13 amino acids. The CDR3: CASSLRSPETQYF. The DNA for the CDR3 is TGTGCCAGCAGTTTGCGGAGCCCGGAGACCCAGTACTTC.